Listed below are T cell receptor beta chains from one sample, sequenced in a study of blood T cell repertoires in COVID-19. Sequencing was performed with immunoSEQ multiplex PCR; in TCRdb, only in-frame clones are kept and a portion is missing. Seen here are approximately 280,000 clones, 80% to 90% observed once, and the top ten hold about 11%. The sample taken for sequencing was peripheral blood. The receptors here all came from a woman in her 70s with acute or convalescent COVID-19. CDR3s include the opening cysteine and the closing phenylalanine or tryptophan. The order of the fields is D gene, V gene, J gene, clone size, CDR3 DNA, CDR3 protein. A D gene is named only where the DNA matches it firmly. Clone size, where shown, is once, few, many, or a class for clones that have expanded.

D gene: .
V gene: TRBV7-2
J gene: TRBJ1-2
clone size: once
CDR3 DNA: TGTGCCAGCAGCCTCCAGGGACTGGGGAGTAACTATGGCTACACCTTC
CDR3 protein: CASSLQGLGSNYGYTF

D gene: TRBD2
V gene: TRBV7-3
J gene: TRBJ2-1
clone size: .
CDR3 DNA: TGTGCCAGCAGCCCGAGCGGGGATGAGCAGTTCTTC
CDR3 protein: CASSPSGDEQFF

D gene: TRBD1
V gene: TRBV5-1
J gene: TRBJ1-3
clone size: .
CDR3 DNA: TGCGCCAGCAGCTTCGGGACAGGGGGAAACACCATATATTTT
CDR3 protein: CASSFGTGGNTIYF

D gene: TRBD1
V gene: TRBV9
J gene: TRBJ1-2
clone size: .
CDR3 DNA: TGTGCCAGCAGCGACCAGGGGGCAGGATCTTTCTATGGCTACACCTTC
CDR3 protein: CASSDQGAGSFYGYTF

D gene: .
V gene: TRBV3-1/TRBV3-2
J gene: TRBJ2-5
clone size: .
CDR3 DNA: TGTGCCAGCAGCCAAGTGCCGCAGGAGACCCAGTACTTC
CDR3 protein: CASSQVPQETQYF

D gene: TRBD2
V gene: TRBV3-1/TRBV3-2
J gene: TRBJ2-7
clone size: .
CDR3 DNA: TGTGCCAGCAGGCGAGCGGGGAGAACTTACGAGCAGTACTTC
CDR3 protein: CASRRAGRTYEQYF

D gene: .
V gene: TRBV14
J gene: TRBJ1-2
clone size: .
CDR3 DNA: TGTGCCAGCAGCCCCACAGCAAACTATGGCTACACCTTC
CDR3 protein: CASSPTANYGYTF

D gene: TRBD1
V gene: TRBV11-3
J gene: TRBJ2-7
clone size: .
CDR3 DNA: TGTGCCAGCAGCCGGGACAGCTCCTACGAGCAGTACTTC
CDR3 protein: CASSRDSSYEQYF

D gene: .
V gene: TRBV5-1
J gene: TRBJ1-2
clone size: .
CDR3 DNA: TGCGCCAGCAGCCCGCAGGCGGGGGGCACTAGTGGCTACACCTTC
CDR3 protein: CASSPQAGGTSGYTF

D gene: TRBD1
V gene: TRBV6-5
J gene: TRBJ1-2
clone size: .
CDR3 DNA: TGTGCCAGCAGTCGGGACAGTAACTATGGCTACACCTTC
CDR3 protein: CASSRDSNYGYTF

D gene: TRBD2
V gene: TRBV6-5
J gene: TRBJ2-5
clone size: .
CDR3 DNA: TGTGCCAGCAGCGCTACTAGCGGTCGGGAGACCCAGTACTTC
CDR3 protein: CASSATSGRETQYF

D gene: .
V gene: TRBV5-4
J gene: TRBJ2-7
clone size: .
CDR3 DNA: TGTGCCAGCAGCTTTCTCGCCCGGGGAAAGGGTTACGAGCAGTACTTC
CDR3 protein: CASSFLARGKGYEQYF

D gene: .
V gene: TRBV7-9
J gene: TRBJ2-3
clone size: .
CDR3 DNA: TGTGCCAGCAGCTTATCAACAGATACGCAGTATTTT
CDR3 protein: CASSLSTDTQYF

D gene: .
V gene: TRBV30
J gene: TRBJ2-7
clone size: .
CDR3 DNA: TGTGCCTGGAGCAGTAAACAGGAGTTTTCCTACGAGCAGTACTTC
CDR3 protein: CAWSSKQEFSYEQYF

D gene: TRBD1
V gene: TRBV18
J gene: TRBJ1-1
clone size: .
CDR3 DNA: TGTGCCAGCTCACGATGGACAGGGGACACTGAAGCTTTCTTT
CDR3 protein: CASSRWTGDTEAFF

D gene: .
V gene: TRBV5-5
J gene: TRBJ2-4
clone size: .
CDR3 DNA: TGTGCCAGCAGCTTGGCCCCCCTAGCCAAAAACATTCAGTACTTC
CDR3 protein: CASSLAPLAKNIQYF

D gene: TRBD2
V gene: TRBV18
J gene: TRBJ2-3
clone size: .
CDR3 DNA: TGTGCCAGCTCACAATCCAGCGGGGGCACAGATACGCAGTATTTT
CDR3 protein: CASSQSSGGTDTQYF

D gene: .
V gene: TRBV7-2
J gene: TRBJ2-7
clone size: .
CDR3 DNA: TGTGCCAGCAGCTTAGCAGGGGTCTACGAGCAGTACTTC
CDR3 protein: CASSLAGVYEQYF

D gene: .
V gene: TRBV20-1
J gene: TRBJ2-1
clone size: once
CDR3 DNA: TGCAGTGCTAGTATGATCGGACTACGTCCCTACAATGAGCAGTTCTTC
CDR3 protein: CSASMIGLRPYNEQFF

D gene: .
V gene: TRBV5-5
J gene: TRBJ1-5
clone size: .
CDR3 DNA: TGTGCCAGCAGCACCCTTGGGGGACTTGGCAATCAGCCCCAGCATTTT
CDR3 protein: CASSTLGGLGNQPQHF

D gene: TRBD1
V gene: TRBV28
J gene: TRBJ1-1
clone size: .
CDR3 DNA: TGTGCCAGCAGTTTCGGGACAGCGACTGAAGCTTTCTTT
CDR3 protein: CASSFGTATEAFF

D gene: .
V gene: TRBV5-6
J gene: TRBJ2-7
clone size: .
CDR3 DNA: TGTGCCAGCAGCCCCGGACAGCGAAACTACGAGCAGTACTTC
CDR3 protein: CASSPGQRNYEQYF

D gene: .
V gene: TRBV27
J gene: TRBJ1-1
clone size: once
CDR3 DNA: TGTGCCAGCAGTTTCCGGCGGGTCACTGAAGCTTTCTTT
CDR3 protein: CASSFRRVTEAFF

D gene: .
V gene: TRBV6-1
J gene: TRBJ1-1
clone size: .
CDR3 DNA: TGTGCCAGCAGTGAAGGGTGGGGCGCGGGAACTGAAGCTTTCTTT
CDR3 protein: CASSEGWGAGTEAFF

D gene: .
V gene: TRBV18
J gene: TRBJ2-2
clone size: .
CDR3 DNA: TGTGCCAGCTCACTGAACAGTTTTCGGAACACCGGGGAGCTGTTTTTT
CDR3 protein: CASSLNSFRNTGELFF

D gene: TRBD1
V gene: TRBV2
J gene: TRBJ2-2
clone size: once
CDR3 DNA: TGTGCCAGCAGCCGCGGACAGGGGGGGACCGGGGAGCTGTTTTTT
CDR3 protein: CASSRGQGGTGELFF

D gene: .
V gene: TRBV5-1
J gene: TRBJ2-5
clone size: few
CDR3 DNA: TGCGCCAGCAGCCCGCGGGGACTCCTCCAAGAGACCCAGTACTTC
CDR3 protein: CASSPRGLLQETQYF

D gene: TRBD1
V gene: TRBV6-5
J gene: TRBJ1-6
clone size: once
CDR3 DNA: TGTGCCAGCAGACCGGGACAGGGGGCTTATTCACCCCTCCACTTT
CDR3 protein: CASRPGQGAYSPLHF

D gene: TRBD1
V gene: TRBV7-8
J gene: TRBJ1-2
clone size: once
CDR3 DNA: TGTGCCAGCAGCCTAGGGACAGCGGTCTATGGCTACACCTTC
CDR3 protein: CASSLGTAVYGYTF

D gene: TRBD2
V gene: TRBV5-1
J gene: TRBJ2-7
clone size: .
CDR3 DNA: TGCGCCAGCAGCCACCCCGGGACTAGCGACTACGAGCAGTACTTC
CDR3 protein: CASSHPGTSDYEQYF

D gene: .
V gene: TRBV12-5
J gene: TRBJ1-1
clone size: .
CDR3 DNA: TGTGCTAGTGGTTACGCGGGCCACACTGAAGCTTTCTTT
CDR3 protein: CASGYAGHTEAFF

D gene: TRBD1
V gene: TRBV27
J gene: TRBJ1-1
clone size: .
CDR3 DNA: TGTGCCAGCTACCCGCCAGGGGGTGAAGCTTTCTTT
CDR3 protein: CASYPPGGEAFF